This T cell receptor beta chain originates from a study of Ad26.COV2.S vaccination and SARS-CoV-2 variants (dated by TCRdb to the early 2020s). Background on the whole study: The specificity and breadth of SARS-CoV-2-reactive T cell receptors after Ad26.COV2.S vaccination were assessed by TCRbeta repertoire sequencing. A total of roughly 30 samples were included in the TCR-sequenced set, comprising around 19 Ad26.COV2.S vaccine recipients, 5 placebo recipients and 8 SARS-CoV-2 convalescent individuals.

As for this clone: There is no known antigen for this receptor. No much larger clone exists at a distance of one base, and base qualities are not known.

From a lookup of the germline V gene, CDR1 and CDR2 are SGDLS and YYNGEE. The CDR3 spans 16 residues, from the cysteine through the phenylalanine. Only CDR3 DNA is held: 48 bases, read in frame from base 1. V loses 4 bases of germline sequence and J loses 3 bases, and the interval between the two ends is 14 bases. In light of the paper, this sample's time point label describes: individuals recovered from natural SARS-CoV-2 infection. The immunoSEQ Assay was used to sequence TCRbeta CDR3 regions. After extraction, genomic DNA underwent amplification by bias-controlled multiplex PCR, followed by high-throughput sequencing. Processing in the source paper ran as follows. To quantify the absolute abundance of each unique TCRbeta CDR3 region, sequences were collapsed and filtered. T cell fraction was estimated by normalization of TCRbeta template counts to usable DNA, with usable DNA being measured through amplification of reference genes present in all nucleated cells. Repertoire TCRs were annotated as SARS-CoV-2-specific by exact matching of V gene, CDR3 amino acid sequence and J gene to a known reactive TCR set. MIRA supplied the reference SARS-CoV-2 TCR set, which was filtered for enrichment in COVID-19-positive ImmuneCODE repertoires so that public or cross-reactive TCRs were removed. Using the MIRA antigens, annotated TCRs were further analysed by specific ORF or by position within an ORF. Depth was the summed frequency of annotated unique rearrangements, while breadth was defined as annotated unique rearrangements over total unique productive rearrangements. Two-sided Wilcoxon rank-sum tests were applied when comparing TCR breadth between groups. Entries here come from immuneACCESS through TCRdb and include only in-frame sequences with V and J called. Some clones fail to appear in such tables; in the studies checked, an unresolved V gene covers under half of the shortfall, and the cause of the remainder is unknown. V and J calls and clone size follow that table, whereas D and trimming were derived from the DNA. The sample data list around 170,000 clones, and 87% of these were observed just once. 5% to 7% of the sample rests with the top ten.

Findings and caveats that apply to the study as a whole: Substantial breadth of spike-specific CD8+ and CD4+ T cell responses was reported after vaccination. Vaccine and placebo recipients had similar non-spike TCR breadth, a finding consistent with the vaccine containing only spike. Compared with placebo recipients, Ad26.COV2.S recipients showed higher spike-specific TCR breadth (P = 0.0014). It was noted by the authors that total T cell responses may have been underestimated by the TCR breadth and depth analyses.

The sequence derives from a human donor who had recovered from COVID-19. This sequence uses TRBV9 and TRBJ2-6; D gene: possibly TRBD1, on 6 matching bases. Sequences were derived from peripheral blood, sampled after recovery from COVID-19. The CDR3 region reads CASSPSEGVGANVLTF. The nucleotide sequence reads TGTGCCAGCAGCCCCTCCGAGGGGGTTGGGGCCAACGTCCTGACTTTC.